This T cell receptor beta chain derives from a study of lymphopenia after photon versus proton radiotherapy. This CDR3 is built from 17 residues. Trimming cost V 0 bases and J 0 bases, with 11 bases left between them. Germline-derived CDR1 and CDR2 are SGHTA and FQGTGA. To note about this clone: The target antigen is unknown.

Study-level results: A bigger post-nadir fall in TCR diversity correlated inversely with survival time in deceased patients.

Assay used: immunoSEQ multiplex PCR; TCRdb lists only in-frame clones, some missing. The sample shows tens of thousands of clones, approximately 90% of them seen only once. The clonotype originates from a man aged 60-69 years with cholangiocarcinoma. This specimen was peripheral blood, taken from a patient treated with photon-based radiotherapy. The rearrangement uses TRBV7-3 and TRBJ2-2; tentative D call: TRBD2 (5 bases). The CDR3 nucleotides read TGTGCCAGCAGCTTAACACCCCGGGGTTCGAACACCGGGGAGCTGTTTTTT. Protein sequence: CASSLTPRGSNTGELFF.